This TCR beta chain was recovered during a study of metastatic and nonmetastatic thyroid tumors. On the study more broadly: Across blood and tumor or nodule tissue, repertoires from malignant and benign thyroid patients were compared with one another. Study-wide results and caveats: Benign nodules reportedly had significantly lower TCR beta diversity than malignant thyroid tumors in blood and tumor.

Comment on this clone: The antigen remains unidentified.

As originally analysed: A distant-metastasis classifier for papillary thyroid cancer was built using CDR3 differences across clinicopathological groups. With MiXCR, TCRdb called clones anew from the PCR reads. These V and J calls originate from TCRdb's pipeline instead of the authors' own analysis. The repertoire holds 13,000 or so clones, with under 25% as singletons. Per the germline V gene, CDR1 is SGHRS and CDR2 is YFSETQ. V was pared by 2 bases and J by 5 bases, with 6 bases of the junction left unmatched. This CDR3 contains 14 residues. All patients reached thyroid surgery having received no treatment beforehand.

This chain connects TRBV5-1 to TRBJ1-2, with 7 bases identical to TRBD1. Material: blood. The sequence was collected from a male donor with papillary thyroid cancer or a benign thyroid nodule (not recorded which). Some clones in this sample may be carry-over from other donors' samples. The DNA for the CDR3 is TGCGCCAGCAGCTTCACCCAGGGGGGATATGGCTACACCTTC. Translation gives CASSFTQGGYGYTF.